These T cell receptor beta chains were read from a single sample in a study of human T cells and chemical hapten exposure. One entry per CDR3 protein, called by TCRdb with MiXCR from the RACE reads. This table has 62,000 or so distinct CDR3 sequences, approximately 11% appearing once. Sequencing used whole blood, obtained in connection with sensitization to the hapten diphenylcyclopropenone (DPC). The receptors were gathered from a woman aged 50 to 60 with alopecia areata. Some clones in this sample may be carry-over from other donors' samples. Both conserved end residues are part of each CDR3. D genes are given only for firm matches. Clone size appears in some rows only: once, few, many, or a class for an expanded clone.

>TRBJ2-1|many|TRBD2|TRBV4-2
CASSDTSGSYNEQFF
TGTGCCAGCAGCGATACTAGCGGCTCCTACAATGAGCAGTTCTTC
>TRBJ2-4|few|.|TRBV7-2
CASSQGRQTTKNIQYF
TGTGCCAGCAGCCAAGGCAGACAGACGACCAAAAACATTCAGTACTTC
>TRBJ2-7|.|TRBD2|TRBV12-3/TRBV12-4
CASSSGGGGLAGGPTYEQYF
TGTGCCAGCAGTTCTGGCGGTGGCGGACTAGCGGGAGGGCCTACCTACGAGCAGTACTTC
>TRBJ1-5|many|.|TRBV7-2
CASSLDSHQPQHF
TGTGCCAGCAGCTTAGACAGCCATCAGCCCCAGCATTTT
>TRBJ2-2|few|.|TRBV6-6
CASSAARTATGELFF
TGTGCCAGCAGTGCCGCTCGGACTGCAACCGGGGAGCTGTTTTTT
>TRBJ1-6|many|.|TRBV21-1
CASSILGTGRSPLHF
TGTGCCAGCAGCATTTTAGGGACAGGCCGCTCACCCCTCCACTTT
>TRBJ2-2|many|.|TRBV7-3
CASSLGSTGELFF
TGTGCCAGCAGCTTGGGCTCCACCGGGGAGCTGTTTTTT
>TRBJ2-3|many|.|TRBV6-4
CASSEGRTDHTDTQYF
TGTGCCAGCAGTGAGGGTAGGACAGACCACACAGATACGCAGTATTTT
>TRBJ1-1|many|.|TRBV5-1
CASTLGRGTEAFF
TGCGCCAGCACCCTAGGACGAGGCACTGAAGCTTTCTTT
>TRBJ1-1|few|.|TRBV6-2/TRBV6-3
CASSYPLVSVGDTEAFF
TGTGCCAGCAGTTACCCCCTCGTATCTGTAGGAGACACTGAAGCTTTCTTT
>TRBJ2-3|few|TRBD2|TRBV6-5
CASSAWTSGGDTQYF
TGTGCCAGCAGTGCCTGGACTAGCGGTGGAGATACGCAGTATTTT
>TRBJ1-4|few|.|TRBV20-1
CSARERYATNEKLFF
TGCAGTGCTAGAGAGAGATATGCAACTAATGAAAAACTGTTTTTT
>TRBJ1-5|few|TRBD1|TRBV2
CASSEWVGNRDRNQPQHF
TGTGCCAGCAGTGAATGGGTGGGGAACCGGGACAGAAATCAGCCCCAGCATTTT
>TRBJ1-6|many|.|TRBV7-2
CASSLEAGRQGSPLHF
TGTGCCAGCAGCTTAGAGGCAGGGCGTCAAGGGTCACCCCTCCACTTT
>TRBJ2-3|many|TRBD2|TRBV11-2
CASSLISGRGTTDTQYF
TGTGCCAGCAGCTTAATTAGCGGGAGGGGAACCACAGATACGCAGTATTTT
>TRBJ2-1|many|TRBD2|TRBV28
CASSLIAGKYNEQFF
TGTGCCAGCAGTTTAATAGCGGGGAAATACAATGAGCAGTTCTTC
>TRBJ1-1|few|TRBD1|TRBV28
CASSPYRGRVDTEAFF
TGTGCCAGCAGTCCCTACAGGGGGAGGGTCGACACTGAAGCTTTCTTT
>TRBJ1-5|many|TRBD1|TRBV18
CASSPERGQYSNQPQHF
TGTGCCAGCTCACCAGAGAGGGGACAGTATAGCAATCAGCCCCAGCATTTT
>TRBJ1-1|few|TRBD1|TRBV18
CASSGQTNTEAFF
TGTGCCAGCTCGGGACAGACGAACACTGAAGCTTTCTTT
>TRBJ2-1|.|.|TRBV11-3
CASSFSSGQGGNEQFF
TGTGCCAGCAGCTTTAGCTCCGGACAGGGAGGGAATGAGCAGTTCTTC
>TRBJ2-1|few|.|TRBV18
CASSLSRAYEQFF
TGTGCCAGCTCACTCTCGAGGGCCTATGAGCAGTTCTTC
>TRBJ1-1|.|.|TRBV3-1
CASSQVDSDTFF
TGTGCCAGCAGCCAAGTAGACAGCGATACTTTCTTT
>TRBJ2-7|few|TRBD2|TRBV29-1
CSALDQGGPFEQYF
TGCAGCGCTCTAGATCAGGGAGGGCCTTTCGAGCAGTACTTC
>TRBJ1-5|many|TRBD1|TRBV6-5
CASGWTGGNQPQHF
TGTGCCAGCGGATGGACAGGGGGCAATCAGCCCCAGCATTTT
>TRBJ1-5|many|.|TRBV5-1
CASSLEGPDQPQHF
TGCGCCAGCAGCTTGGAGGGGCCTGATCAGCCCCAGCATTTT
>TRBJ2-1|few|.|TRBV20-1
CSARDRRGFYNEQFF
TGCAGTGCTAGAGATCGTCGCGGGTTTTACAATGAGCAGTTCTTC
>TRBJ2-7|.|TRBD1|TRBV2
CASSGQGIYEQYF
TGTGCCAGCAGTGGACAGGGAATATACGAGCAGTACTTC
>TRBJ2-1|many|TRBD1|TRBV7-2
CASSLDYRGRNEQFF
TGTGCCAGCAGCTTAGATTACAGGGGGCGAAATGAGCAGTTCTTC
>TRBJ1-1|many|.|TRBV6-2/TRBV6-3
CASSSVPGQSTEAFF
TGTGCCAGCAGTTCTGTCCCGGGACAAAGCACTGAAGCTTTCTTT
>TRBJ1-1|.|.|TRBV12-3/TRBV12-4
CASRTGGAEAFF
TGTGCCAGCCGGACGGGGGGTGCTGAAGCTTTCTTT
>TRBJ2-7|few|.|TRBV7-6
CASSLSGGPYEQYF
TGTGCCAGCAGCTTAAGCGGCGGGCCCTACGAGCAGTACTTC
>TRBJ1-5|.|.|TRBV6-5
CASSLGRAYSNQPQHF
TGTGCCAGCAGTCTAGGACGAGCATATAGCAATCAGCCCCAGCATTTT
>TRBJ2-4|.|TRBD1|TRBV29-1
CSVRTGAKNIQYF
TGCAGCGTGCGGACAGGGGCCAAAAACATTCAGTACTTC
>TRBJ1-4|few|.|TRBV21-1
CASSKERVLQPASNEKLFF
TGTGCCAGCAGCAAAGAACGCGTATTGCAGCCCGCAAGTAATGAAAAACTGTTTTTT
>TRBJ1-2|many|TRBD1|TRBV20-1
CSGKSPRDRDVGGYTF
TGCAGTGGAAAATCACCGAGGGACAGGGATGTCGGAGGCTACACCTTC
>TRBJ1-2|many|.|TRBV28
CASSNSYGYTF
TGTGCCAGCAGCAACAGCTATGGCTACACCTTC
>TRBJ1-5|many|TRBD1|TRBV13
CASSLEPGQVSQPQHF
TGTGCCAGCAGCTTGGAACCGGGACAGGTGAGTCAGCCCCAGCATTTT
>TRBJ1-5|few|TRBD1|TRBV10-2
CATGTGNQPQHF
TGCGCCACCGGGACAGGCAATCAGCCCCAGCATTTT
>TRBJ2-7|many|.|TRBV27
CASSLILDTTYEQYF
TGTGCCAGCAGTTTAATACTGGACACAACCTACGAGCAGTACTTC
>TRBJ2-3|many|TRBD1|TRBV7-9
CASSPGQAFRAPPRTDTQYF
TGTGCCAGCAGCCCTGGACAGGCGTTCAGGGCGCCCCCGAGGACAGATACGCAGTATTTT
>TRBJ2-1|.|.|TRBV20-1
CSAREYTRAGNEQFF
TGCAGTGCTAGGGAATACACTAGGGCTGGCAATGAGCAGTTCTTC
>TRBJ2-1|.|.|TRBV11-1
CASSLVAGAEQFF
TGTGCCAGCAGCTTAGTTGCGGGGGCTGAGCAGTTCTTC
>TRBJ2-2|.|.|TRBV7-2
CASSLWGTGELFF
TGTGCCAGCAGCTTATGGGGAACCGGGGAGCTGTTTTTT
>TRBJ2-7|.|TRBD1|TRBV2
CAIRDRVGEQYF
TGTGCCATCCGGGACAGGGTCGGCGAGCAGTACTTC
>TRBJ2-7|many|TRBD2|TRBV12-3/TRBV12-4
CASRAGLAGGISYEQYF
TGTGCCAGCAGAGCGGGACTAGCGGGAGGGATTTCCTACGAGCAGTACTTC
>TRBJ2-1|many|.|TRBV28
CASTPTFSYNEQFF
TGTGCCAGCACCCCCACGTTCTCCTACAATGAGCAGTTCTTC
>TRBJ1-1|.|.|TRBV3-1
CASSHAEDTEAFF
TGTGCCAGCAGCCATGCAGAGGACACTGAAGCTTTCTTT
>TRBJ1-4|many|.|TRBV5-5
CASSSFSGFNEKLFF
TGTGCCAGCAGCTCTTTTTCAGGGTTTAATGAAAAACTGTTTTTT